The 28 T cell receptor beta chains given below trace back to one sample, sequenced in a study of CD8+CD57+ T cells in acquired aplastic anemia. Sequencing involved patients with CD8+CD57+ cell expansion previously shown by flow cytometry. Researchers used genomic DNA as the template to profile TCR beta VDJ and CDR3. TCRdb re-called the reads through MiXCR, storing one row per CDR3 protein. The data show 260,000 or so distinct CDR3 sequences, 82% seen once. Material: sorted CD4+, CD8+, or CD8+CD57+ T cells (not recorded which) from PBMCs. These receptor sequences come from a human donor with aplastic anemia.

As DNA, the CDR3 is TGTGCCAGCGGGGCGGTCGCGCCAGATACGCAGTATTTT. Protein sequence: CASGAVAPDTQYF. This sequence joins TRBV2 and TRBJ2-3, with D maybe TRBD1 (5 bases). Trimming left V 8 bases short and J 4 bases short, with 13 bases between. In germline, CDR1 is SNHLY, CDR2 FYNNEI. The CDR3 is made up of 13 amino acids.

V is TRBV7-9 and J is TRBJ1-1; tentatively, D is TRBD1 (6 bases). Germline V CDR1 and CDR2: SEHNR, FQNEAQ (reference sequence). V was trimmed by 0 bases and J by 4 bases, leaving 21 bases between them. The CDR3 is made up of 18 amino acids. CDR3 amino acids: CASSLARTDFGGRTEAFF. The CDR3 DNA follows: TGTGCCAGCAGCTTAGCGAGGACAGATTTTGGGGGTCGCACTGAAGCTTTCTTT.

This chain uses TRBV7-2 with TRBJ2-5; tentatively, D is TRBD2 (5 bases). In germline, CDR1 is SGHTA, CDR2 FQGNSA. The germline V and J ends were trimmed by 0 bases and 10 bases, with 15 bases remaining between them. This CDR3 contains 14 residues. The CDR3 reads CASSLAGEDDYQYF. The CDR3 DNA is TGTGCCAGCAGCTTAGCAGGCGAGGACGACTACCAGTACTTC.

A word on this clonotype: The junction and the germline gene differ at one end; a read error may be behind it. The CDR3 loop is CATWRAGTYSGNTICF. The CDR3 DNA reads as TGTGCCACCTGGAGGGCGGGGACCTACTCTGGAAACACCATATGTTTT. The chain joins TRBV24-1 to TRBJ1-3; perhaps TRBD1 as D (5 bases). The CDR3 is 16 amino acids. Germline loops: CDR1 KGHDR, CDR2 SFDVKD.

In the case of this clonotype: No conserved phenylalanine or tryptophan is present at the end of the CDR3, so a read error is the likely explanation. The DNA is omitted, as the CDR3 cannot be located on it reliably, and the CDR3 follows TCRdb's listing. The CDR3 spells CASSFQRTGGQDD. This chain joins TRBV7-6 and TRBJ2-3; the D call TRBD1 from the table was never checked on the DNA. CDR1 is SGHVS and CDR2 is FNYEAQ in the germline V gene. Counting both end residues, the CDR3 totals 13 amino acids.

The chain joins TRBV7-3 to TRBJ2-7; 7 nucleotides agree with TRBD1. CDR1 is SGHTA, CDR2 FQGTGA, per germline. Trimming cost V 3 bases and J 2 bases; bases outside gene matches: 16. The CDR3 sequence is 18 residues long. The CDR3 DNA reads TGTGCCAGCAGCTTTCATCCAGACGGGACAGCTCACCCCTACGAGCAGTACGTC. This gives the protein CASSFHPDGTAHPYEQYV.

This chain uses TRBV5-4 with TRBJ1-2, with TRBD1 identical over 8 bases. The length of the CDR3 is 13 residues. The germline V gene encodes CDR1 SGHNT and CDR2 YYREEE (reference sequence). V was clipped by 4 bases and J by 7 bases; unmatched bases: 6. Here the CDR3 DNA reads TGTGCCAGCAGCCAGGGGGCGGCAGGTGGCTACACCTTC. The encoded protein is CASSQGAAGGYTF. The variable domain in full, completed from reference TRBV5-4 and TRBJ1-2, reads ETGVTQSPTHLIKTRGQQVTLRCSSQSGHNTVSWYQQALGQGPQFIFQYYREEENGRGNFPPRFSGLQFPNYSSELNVNALELDDSALYLCASSQGAAGGYTFGSGTRLTVV.

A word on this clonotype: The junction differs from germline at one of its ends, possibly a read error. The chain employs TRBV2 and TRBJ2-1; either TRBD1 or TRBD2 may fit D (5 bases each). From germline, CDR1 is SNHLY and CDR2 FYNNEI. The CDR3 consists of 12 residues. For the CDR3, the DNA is TGTGCCAGCAGTCCCGGTGGGGCGGAGGAGTACTTC. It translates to CASSPGGAEEYF.

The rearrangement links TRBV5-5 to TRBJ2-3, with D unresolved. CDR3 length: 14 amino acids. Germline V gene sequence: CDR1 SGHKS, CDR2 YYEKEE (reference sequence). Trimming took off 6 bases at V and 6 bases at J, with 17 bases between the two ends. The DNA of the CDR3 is TGTGCCAGCAACAAACTCCCCTGTCCCGATACGCAGTATTTT. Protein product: CASNKLPCPDTQYF.

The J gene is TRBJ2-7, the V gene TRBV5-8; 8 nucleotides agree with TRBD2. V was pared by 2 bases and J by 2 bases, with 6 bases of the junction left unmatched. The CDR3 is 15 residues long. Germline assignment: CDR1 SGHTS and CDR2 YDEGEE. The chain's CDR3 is CASSFRVAGTYEQYF. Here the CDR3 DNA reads TGTGCCAGCAGCTTTAGGGTAGCGGGAACCTACGAGCAGTACTTC. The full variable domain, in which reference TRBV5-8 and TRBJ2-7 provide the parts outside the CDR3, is EAGVTQSPTHLIKTRGQQATLRCSPISGHTSVYWYQQALGLGLQFLLWYDEGEERNRGNFPPRFSGRQFPNYSSELNVNALELEDSALYLCASSFRVAGTYEQYFGPGTRLTVT.

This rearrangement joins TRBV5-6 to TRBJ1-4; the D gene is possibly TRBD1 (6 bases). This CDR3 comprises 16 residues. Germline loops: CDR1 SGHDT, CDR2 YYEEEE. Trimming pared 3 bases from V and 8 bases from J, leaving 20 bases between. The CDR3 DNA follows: TGTGCCAGCAGCTCGGAGAGGGGGGGGCGCAGGGAAAAACTGTTTTTT. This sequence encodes CASSSERGGRREKLFF.

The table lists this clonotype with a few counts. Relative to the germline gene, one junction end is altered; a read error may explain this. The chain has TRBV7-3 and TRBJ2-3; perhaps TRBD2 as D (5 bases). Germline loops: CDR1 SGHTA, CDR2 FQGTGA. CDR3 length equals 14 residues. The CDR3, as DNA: TGTGCCAGCAGTTCTACCGGAGGTTGGGGAGAGACCCAGTTT. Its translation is CASSSTGGWGETQF.

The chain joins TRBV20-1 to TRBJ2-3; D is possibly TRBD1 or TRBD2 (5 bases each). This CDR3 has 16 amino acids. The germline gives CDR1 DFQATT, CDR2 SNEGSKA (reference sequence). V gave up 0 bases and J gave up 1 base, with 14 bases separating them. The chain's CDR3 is CSARDRGGLGTDTQYF. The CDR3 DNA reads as TGCAGTGCTAGAGATCGGGGCGGTCTGGGCACAGATACGCAGTATTTT.

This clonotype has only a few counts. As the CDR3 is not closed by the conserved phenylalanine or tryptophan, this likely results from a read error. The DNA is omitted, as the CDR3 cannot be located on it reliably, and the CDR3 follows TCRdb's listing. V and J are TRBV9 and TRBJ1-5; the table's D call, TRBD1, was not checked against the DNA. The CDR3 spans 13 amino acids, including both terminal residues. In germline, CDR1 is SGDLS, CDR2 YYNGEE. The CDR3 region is CASSVGTGQYSNL.

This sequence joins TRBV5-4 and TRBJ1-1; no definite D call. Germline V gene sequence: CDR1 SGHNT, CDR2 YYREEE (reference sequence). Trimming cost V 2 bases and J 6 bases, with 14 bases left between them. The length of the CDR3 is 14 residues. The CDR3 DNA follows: TGTGCCAGCAGCTTCACCACCTTTGGTCCTGAAGCTTTCTTT. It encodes CASSFTTFGPEAFF.

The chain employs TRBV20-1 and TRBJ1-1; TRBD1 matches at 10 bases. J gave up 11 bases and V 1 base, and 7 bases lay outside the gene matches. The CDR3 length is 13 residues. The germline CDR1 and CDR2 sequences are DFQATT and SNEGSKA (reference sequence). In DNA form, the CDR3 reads TGCAGTGCTAGAGGGACAGGGGGTACACACGCTTTCTTT. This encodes CSARGTGGTHAFF.

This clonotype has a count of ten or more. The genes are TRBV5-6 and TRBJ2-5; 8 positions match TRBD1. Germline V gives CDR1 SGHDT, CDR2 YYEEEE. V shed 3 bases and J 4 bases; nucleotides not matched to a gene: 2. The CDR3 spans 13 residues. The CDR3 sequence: CASSSTGGETQYF. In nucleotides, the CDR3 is TGTGCCAGCAGCTCTACAGGGGGAGAGACCCAGTACTTC.

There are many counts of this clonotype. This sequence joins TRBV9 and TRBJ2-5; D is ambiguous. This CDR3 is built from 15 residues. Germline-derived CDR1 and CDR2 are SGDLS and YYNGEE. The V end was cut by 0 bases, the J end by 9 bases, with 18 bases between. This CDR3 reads CASSVGVSRNQPQYF. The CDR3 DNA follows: TGTGCCAGCAGCGTAGGGGTCTCGAGAAATCAGCCCCAGTACTTC. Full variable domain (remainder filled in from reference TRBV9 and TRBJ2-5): DSGVTQTPKHLITATGQRVTLRCSPRSGDLSVYWYQQSLDQGLQFLIQYYNGEERAKGNILERFSAQQFPDLHSELNLSSLELGDSALYFCASSVGVSRNQPQYFGPGTRLLVL.

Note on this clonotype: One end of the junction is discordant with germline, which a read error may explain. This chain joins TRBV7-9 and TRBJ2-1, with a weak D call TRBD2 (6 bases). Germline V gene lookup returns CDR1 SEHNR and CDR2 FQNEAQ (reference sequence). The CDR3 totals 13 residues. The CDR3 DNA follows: TGTGCCAGCAGTGCTGGGGGGACGGTCGAGCAGCTCTTC. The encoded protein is CASSAGGTVEQLF.

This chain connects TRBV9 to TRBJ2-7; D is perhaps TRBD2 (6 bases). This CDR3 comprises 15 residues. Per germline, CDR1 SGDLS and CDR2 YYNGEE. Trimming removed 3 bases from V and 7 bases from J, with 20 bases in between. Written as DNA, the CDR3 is TGTGCCAGCAGCGGAGGGCGGGATACCCTAGGTGAGCAGTACGTC. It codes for CASSGGRDTLGEQYV.

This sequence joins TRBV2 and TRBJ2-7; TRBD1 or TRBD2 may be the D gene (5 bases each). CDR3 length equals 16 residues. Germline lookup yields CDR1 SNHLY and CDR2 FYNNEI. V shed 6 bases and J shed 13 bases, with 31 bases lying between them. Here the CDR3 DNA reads TGTGCCAGCAGGTCTACGGGGCGCCTGCCCCACGACCAGTACTACGTC. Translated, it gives CASRSTGRLPHDQYYV.

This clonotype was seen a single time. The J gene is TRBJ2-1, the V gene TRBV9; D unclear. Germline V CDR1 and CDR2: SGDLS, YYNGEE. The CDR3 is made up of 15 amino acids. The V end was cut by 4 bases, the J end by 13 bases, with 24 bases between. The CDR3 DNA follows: TGTGCCAGCAGCTCCGCGAGAGCCTCCTACAATTCACAGTTCTTC. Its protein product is CASSSARASYNSQFF.

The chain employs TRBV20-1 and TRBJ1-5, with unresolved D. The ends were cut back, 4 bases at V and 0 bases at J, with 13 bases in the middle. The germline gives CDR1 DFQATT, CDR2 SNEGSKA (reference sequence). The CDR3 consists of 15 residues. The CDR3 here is CSANWGSDSNQPQHF. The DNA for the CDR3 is TGCAGTGCTAATTGGGGTTCAGATAGCAATCAGCCCCAGCATTTT.

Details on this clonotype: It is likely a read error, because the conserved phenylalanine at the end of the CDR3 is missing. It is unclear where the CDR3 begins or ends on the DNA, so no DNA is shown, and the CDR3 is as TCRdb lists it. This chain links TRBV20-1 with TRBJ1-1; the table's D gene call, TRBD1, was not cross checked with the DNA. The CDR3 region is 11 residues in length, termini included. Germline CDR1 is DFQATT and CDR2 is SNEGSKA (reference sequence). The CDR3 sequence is CSADPGQGIFY.

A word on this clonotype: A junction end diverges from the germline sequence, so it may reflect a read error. CDR3 loop: CASSPAGTGRSQQF. In nucleotides, the CDR3 is TGTGCCAGCAGCCCCGCGGGAACAGGGCGCTCGCAGCAGTTT. This chain links TRBV7-9 with TRBJ2-3; D is tentatively TRBD1 or TRBD2 (6 bases each). In germline, CDR1 is SEHNR, CDR2 FQNEAQ (reference sequence). The CDR3 is made up of 14 amino acids.

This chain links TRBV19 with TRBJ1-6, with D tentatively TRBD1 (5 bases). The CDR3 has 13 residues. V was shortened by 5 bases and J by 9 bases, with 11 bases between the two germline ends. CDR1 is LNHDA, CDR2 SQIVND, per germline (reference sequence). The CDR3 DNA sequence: TGTGCCAGTAGTCGTTCGCAGGGTTCACCCCTCCACTTT. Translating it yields CASSRSQGSPLHF.

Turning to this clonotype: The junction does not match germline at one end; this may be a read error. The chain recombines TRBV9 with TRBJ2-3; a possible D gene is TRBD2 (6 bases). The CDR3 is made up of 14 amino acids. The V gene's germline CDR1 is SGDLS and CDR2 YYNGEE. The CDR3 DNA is TGTGCCAGCAGCGTAGGACTAGGTCCCACTACGAAGCATTTT. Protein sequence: CASSVGLGPTTKHF.

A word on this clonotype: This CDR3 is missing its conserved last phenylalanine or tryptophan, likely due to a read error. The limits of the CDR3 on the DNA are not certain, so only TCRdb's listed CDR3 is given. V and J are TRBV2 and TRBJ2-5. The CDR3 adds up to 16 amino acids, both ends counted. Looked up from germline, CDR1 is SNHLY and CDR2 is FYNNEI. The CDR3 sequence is CASSSAVCHTHDALCS.